The source of this TCR beta chain is a study of regulatory T cells in long-lasting Graves disease. Study in general: Antithyroid drug use was under 3 months in newly diagnosed Graves' patients.

Construction of the TCR beta libraries employed iRepertoire HTBI primers in conjunction with Arm-PCR of CDR3 regions. One entry per CDR3 protein results from TCRdb running MiXCR on the multiplex PCR reads. The sample lists 420,000 or so distinct CDR3 sequences; 16% were seen once. Time point reported: newly diagnosed GD, antithyroid drugs for less than 3 months. PBMC-extracted RNA yielded the TCR library. As a group, patients came from one endocrinology department in Xi'an, China. CDR3 size: 12 residues. Trimming pared 10 bases from V and 5 bases from J, leaving 11 bases between. Germline loops: CDR1 MNHNS, CDR2 SASEGT. These data were also reused for a study on T cells in Graves' hyperthyroidism and ophthalmopathy. Per that paper: Exclusion criteria comprised uncontrolled infection, other autoimmune disease, pregnancy or lactation. With the HTBI primer set, the TCR CDR3 went through a first round of RT-PCR.

The source material was peripheral blood mononuclear cells (PBMCs), sampled at new diagnosis, from a patient treated with antithyroid drugs. The clonotype originates from a young woman with Graves disease. The chain links TRBV6-1 to TRBJ2-2; D ambiguous. The CDR3 loop is CATDVGTGELFF. The CDR3 DNA reads as TGTGCCACCGACGTGGGGACCGGGGAGCTGTTTTTT.